One and the same sample provided the 23 T cell receptor beta chains below, sequenced in a study of memory CD8 T cells in hepatitis C reinfection. Time point denoted: late/post reinfection, 12 to 24 weeks after detection. Sorted cells were sequenced directly ex vivo without any in vitro expansion. The assay was immunoSEQ multiplex PCR, and TCRdb's table has in-frame clones only and misses some. Of about 50,000 clones listed, nearly 90% are singletons. The specimen was naive CD8+ T cells sorted from blood. These receptors all stem from a man between 18 and 35 years old with hepatitis C virus infection.

This chain joins TRBV11-2 and TRBJ2-1, with 9 positions matching TRBD2. The CDR3 has 15 amino acids. The V and J ends lost 8 bases and 6 bases, in that order; junction bases with no gene match: 11. The germline CDR1 and CDR2 sequences are SGHAT and FQNNGV. CDR3 bases: TGTGCCAGCGGGGGAGGGGTGACTAGCGGCAATGAGCAGTTCTTC. Protein: CASGGGVTSGNEQFF.

This chain uses TRBV28 with TRBJ2-3, with a tentative D call TRBD2 (6 bases). The V gene lost 5 bases and the J gene lost 0 bases, with 9 bases spanning the gap. The V gene's germline CDR1 is MDHEN and CDR2 SYDVKM. CDR3 length: 14 amino acids. The CDR3 reads CASSAGSSTDTQYF. DNA of the CDR3: TGTGCCAGCAGTGCGGGGTCCAGCACAGATACGCAGTATTTT.

The gene calls are TRBV27 and TRBJ2-7; 11 nucleotides match TRBD1. V shed 3 bases and J 3 bases; nucleotides not matched to a gene: 4. Germline CDR1 MNHEY, CDR2 SMNVEV (reference sequence). This CDR3 is built from 15 residues. This CDR3 is CASSLVGQGDYEQYF. CDR3 sequence (DNA): TGTGCCAGCAGTTTGGTGGGACAGGGGGACTACGAGCAGTACTTC.

This clone occurred once. The rearrangement uses TRBV19 and TRBJ1-1, with 11 positions matching TRBD1. The CDR3 is made up of 15 amino acids. The junction had 6 bases not matched to a gene; V was cut back by 5 bases and J by 4 bases. Germline V lookup: CDR1 LNHDA, CDR2 SQIVND (reference sequence). The chain's CDR3 is CASSLGQGATTEAFF. In DNA form, the CDR3 reads TGTGCCAGTAGTCTCGGACAGGGGGCTACCACTGAAGCTTTCTTT.

The J gene is TRBJ2-3, the V gene TRBV18; possible D gene TRBD2, 5 bases. The germline gives CDR1 KGHSH, CDR2 LQKENI. The CDR3 is made up of 14 amino acids. Trimming cost V 2 bases and J 0 bases, with 6 bases left between them. CDR3 amino acids: CASSPGSSTDTQYF. CDR3 bases: TGTGCCAGCTCACCAGGGAGCAGCACAGATACGCAGTATTTT.

The chain uses TRBV5-1 and TRBJ2-1, with TRBD2 matching 11 bases. This CDR3 spans 14 amino acids. Germline CDR1 is SGHRS and CDR2 is YFSETQ. Trimming at V came to 0 bases and at J to 9 bases, leaving 2 bases not matched to a gene. The CDR3 nucleotides read TGCGCCAGCAGCTTGGGGCTAGCGGGAGGTGAGCAGTTCTTC. It is translated as CASSLGLAGGEQFF.

This sequence joins TRBV7-9 and TRBJ1-2; no clear D. Germline-derived CDR1 and CDR2 are SEHNR and FQNEAQ (reference sequence). The CDR3 sequence is 15 residues long. Trimming removed 4 bases at V and 0 bases at J, with 12 bases between. In DNA form, the CDR3 reads TGTGCCAGCAGCTCCTTGCATTCAGCTAACTATGGCTACACCTTC. Amino acid sequence: CASSSLHSANYGYTF.

This clone was found once. The chain employs TRBV29-1 and TRBJ1-1, with unresolved D. The CDR3 covers 14 residues. Between the trimmed V and J ends, which lost 4 bases and 1 base, there was a span of 13 bases. Germline values: CDR1 SQVTM, CDR2 ANQGSEA. The CDR3 loop is CSVVRARENTEAFF. The DNA for the CDR3 is TGCAGCGTTGTACGGGCTCGGGAGAACACTGAAGCTTTCTTT.

This clone was detected a few times. The J gene is TRBJ2-7, the V gene TRBV5-8; TRBD1 matches at 7 bases. The trim removed 0 bases at V and 5 bases at J, leaving 5 bases unmatched. The germline V gene has CDR1 SGHTS and CDR2 YDEGEE. This CDR3 is built from 14 residues. The CDR3 loop reads CASSLGQGIHEQYF. The DNA for the CDR3 is TGTGCCAGCAGCTTGGGACAGGGAATCCACGAGCAGTACTTC.

The chain couples TRBV7-9 to TRBJ2-1; 8 bases map to TRBD2. Trimming took 5 bases from V and 6 from J; bases not matched to a gene: 9. This CDR3 comprises 15 residues. Germline CDR1 is SEHNR and CDR2 is FQNEAQ (reference sequence). The CDR3 DNA reads TGTGCCAGCAGCGCTCCTAGCGGGCCGGTCAATGAGCAGTTCTTC. Translating gives CASSAPSGPVNEQFF.

This chain joins TRBV9 and TRBJ2-1, with 10 bases lining up with TRBD1. This CDR3 comprises 16 residues. Trimming took 0 bases from V and 6 from J; bases not matched to a gene: 6. CDR1 and CDR2 from the germline V gene are SGDLS and YYNGEE. The CDR3 spells CASSVEGTGVSNEQFF. The CDR3 coding sequence is TGTGCCAGCAGCGTAGAGGGGACAGGGGTGAGCAATGAGCAGTTCTTC.

V is TRBV14 and J is TRBJ2-1; TRBD1 might be the D (6 bases). V shed 4 bases and J shed 4 bases, with 14 bases lying between them. Per the germline V gene, CDR1 is SGHDN and CDR2 is FVKESK. This CDR3 comprises 15 residues. DNA for the CDR3: TGTGCCAGCAGCCTAGAGACAGGACCTTACAATGAGCAGTTCTTC. It yields the protein CASSLETGPYNEQFF.

The genes are TRBV11-3 and TRBJ1-5; 7 nucleotides align to TRBD1. After removal of 5 bases from V and 4 bases from J, the junction contained 8 bases not matched to a gene. Germline loops: CDR1 SGHNT, CDR2 YENEEA. The CDR3 is 15 amino acids. CDR3: CASSDRVSENQPQHF. The CDR3 DNA is TGTGCCAGCAGCGACAGGGTGTCGGAGAATCAGCCCCAGCATTTT. Together with reference TRBV11-3 and TRBJ1-5, the CDR3 gives the full variable domain: EAGVVQSPRYKIIEKKQPVAFWCNPISGHNTLYWYLQNLGQGPELLIRYENEEAVDDSQLPKDRFSAERLKGVDSTLKIQPAELGDSAVYLCASSDRVSENQPQHFGDGTRLSIL.

The CDR3 loop is CSVEGTGEYEQYF. The DNA of the CDR3 is TGCAGCGTTGAGGGGACAGGGGAATACGAGCAGTACTTC. V usage is TRBV29-1 and J usage is TRBJ2-7; 10 nucleotides line up with TRBD1. In germline, CDR1 is SQVTM, CDR2 ANQGSEA. Trimming at V came to 3 bases and at J to 4 bases, leaving 3 bases not matched to a gene. CDR3 length equals 13 residues.

This chain connects TRBV12-5 to TRBJ2-7; D possibly corresponds to TRBD1 (5 bases). The CDR3 has 18 amino acids. Germline CDR1 and CDR2: LGHNT and FRNRAP. Trimming removed 1 base from V and 4 bases from J, with 23 bases in between. This chain's CDR3 is CASGLGKTEQRRLYEQYV. DNA for the CDR3: TGTGCTAGTGGTTTGGGAAAGACAGAACAACGTAGACTTTACGAGCAGTACGTC.

The V call is TRBV12-5, the J call TRBJ2-7; the D is unclear. CDR3 length equals 17 residues. Germline CDR1 LGHNT, CDR2 FRNRAP. Trimming stripped 0 bases from V and 6 bases from J, with 21 bases between. For the CDR3, the DNA is TGTGCTAGTGGTTTGGTACAAACCTTCCCTCTAGAATTCGAGCAGTACGTC. This encodes CASGLVQTFPLEFEQYV.

This chain connects TRBV7-9 to TRBJ2-7, with 8 bases matching TRBD1. V was pared by 5 bases and J by 4 bases, with 4 bases of the junction left unmatched. The germline gives CDR1 SEHNR, CDR2 FQNEAQ (reference sequence). The CDR3 spans 13 residues. The DNA of the CDR3 is TGTGCCAGCAGCCCCGGGACAGGTTACGAGCAGTACGTC. This sequence encodes CASSPGTGYEQYV.

This clone is a singleton in its sample. The chain uses TRBV10-3 and TRBJ1-5; D possibly corresponds to TRBD1 (5 bases). Looked up from germline, CDR1 is ENHRY and CDR2 is SYGVKD. The CDR3 is made up of 15 amino acids. V dropped 2 bases and J dropped 4 bases, with 12 bases sitting between them. The DNA for the CDR3 is TGTGCCATCAGTGAGGCAGGGTCCGGGAATCAGCCCCAGCATTTT. As protein: CAISEAGSGNQPQHF.

The chain couples TRBV9 to TRBJ2-1; 9 nucleotides line up with TRBD2. CDR1 is SGDLS, CDR2 YYNGEE, per germline. V lost 5 bases to trimming and J lost 9 bases; unmatched junction nucleotides: 12. The CDR3 extends over 15 amino acids. CDR3 DNA: TGTGCCAGCAGTCCAGCGGGGGGTCGGGCGGGTGAGCAGTTCTTC. Translation: CASSPAGGRAGEQFF.

The chain is built from TRBV5-1 and TRBJ1-1, with 8 nucleotides matching TRBD1. Germline loops: CDR1 SGHRS, CDR2 YFSETQ. The J segment lost 0 bases and the V segment lost 0 bases, leaving 1 base of the junction unmatched. CDR3 length: 15 residues. The DNA for the CDR3 is TGCGCCAGCAGCTTGGGACAGGGGATGAACACTGAAGCTTTCTTT. Its translation: CASSLGQGMNTEAFF.

The chain combines TRBV6-5 with TRBJ2-3; TRBD1 agrees at 7 bases. With V trimmed by 5 bases and J by 0 bases, 5 bases remained unmatched. This CDR3 contains 15 residues. Germline assignment: CDR1 MNHEY and CDR2 SVGAGI. The CDR3 sequence is CASSPGTASTDTQYF. In DNA form, the CDR3 reads TGTGCCAGCAGTCCGGGGACAGCCAGCACAGATACGCAGTATTTT.

The chain is built from TRBV7-2 and TRBJ2-2; 16 positions match TRBD2. The CDR3 spans 19 residues. With 2 bases clipped from V and 4 bases from J, the junction kept 7 bases outside the gene matches. Germline CDR1 reads SGHTA; CDR2 reads FQGNSA. The CDR3, as DNA: TGTGCCAGCAGCTTAAGGGGACTAGCGGGGGGGTTTCGCACCGGGGAGCTGTTTTTT. Its protein product is CASSLRGLAGGFRTGELFF.

The chain combines TRBV9 with TRBJ2-3; TRBD1 aligns across 7 bases. V gave up 4 bases and J gave up 2 bases; unmatched junction bases: 13. Germline V gives CDR1 SGDLS, CDR2 YYNGEE. The CDR3 loop spans 17 amino acids. Written as DNA, the CDR3 is TGTGCCAGCAGCTCCGGGACAGTCGAGGGGGCCACAGATACGCAGTATTTT. Translating it yields CASSSGTVEGATDTQYF.